This T cell receptor beta chain was retrieved from a study of blood T cell repertoires in COVID-19 (dated by TCRdb to 2018 to 2020). Study-level background: The collaborator samples originated in the United States, Italy and Spain and spanned the acute and convalescent phases of COVID-19. The material from the prospective study consisted of cDNA or gDNA derived from T cells, B-cell-depleted T cells, or PBMCs. Nearly every sample came with metadata listing a de-identified subject ID, COVID-19 status, age in years and sex. Subjects who had been exposed to COVID-19, were actively infected with it, or had recovered from it provided the deeply sampled blood TCRbeta repertoires that made up the dataset. Where available, HLA class I and class II types were obtained from metadata supplied by the sample provider rather than from assay-based typing. The repertoires were released in a freely available public database meant as a resource for research on the immune response to SARS-CoV-2. The samples were drawn from the first 160 participants of the ongoing ImmuneRACE study and from under 1,500 subjects provided by 6 global collaborators. Points the paper makes about the study in general: How much clinical and demographic metadata was included differed by source and by participant, and the metadata was provided uncurated.

The germline V gene gives CDR1 as SGHAT and CDR2 as FQNNGV. Trimming takes 2 bases from V and 5 bases from J, and the germline ends sit 9 bases apart. The CDR3 has 13 amino acids, counting the end cysteine and phenylalanine. Kept here is only the CDR3 DNA, which spans 39 bases and is read in frame from base 1. TCRbeta CDR3 regions were amplified from genomic DNA using the immunoSEQ Assay, a bias-controlled multiplex PCR. On the study's bioinformatics: Nucleated cell counts per sample were estimated from amplification of reference gene primers within the assay. To quantify the absolute abundance of each unique TCRbeta CDR3 rearrangement, sequence reads were collapsed and filtered. Productive Simpson clonality was computed per sample as the square root of Simpson's diversity index over productive rearrangements. The table comes from immuneACCESS by way of TCRdb, which keeps in-frame sequences with V and J called. Part of the clones is missing from these tables; in studies checked, under half for an unresolved V gene and the rest for unknown reasons. Clone size and V and J calls were adopted from that table, with D and trimming inferred from the DNA. Across this sample there are hundreds of thousands of clones, with approximately 83% seen only once. Of the sample, over 2% falls within the top ten clones.

With respect to this clone: What antigen it recognizes has not been identified. Qualities for individual bases were not recorded, and no much larger clone is one base off.

A second Seattle source provided samples from volunteer blood donors who had recovered from COVID-19. Collaborating institutions collected whole blood in K2EDTA tubes following their own protocols. For TCRbeta analysis, collaborators shipped samples as frozen whole blood, isolated PBMCs, or DNA extracted from either of those sample types. The specimen sequenced was peripheral blood. The chain joins TRBV11-2 to TRBJ1-1; the D gene remains uncertain. The sequence was obtained from a woman aged 25 to 45 who had recovered from COVID-19. The CDR3 here reads CASSLPVLTEAFF. The sequenced DNA: TGTGCCAGCAGCTTACCAGTGTTGACTGAAGCTTTCTTT.